Sequencing of this T cell receptor beta chain was carried out in a study of control samples from healthy donors and cancer patients. The germline gives CDR1 SGHAT, CDR2 FQNNGV. V lost 6 bases and J 1 base, leaving 16 bases between the germline ends. This CDR3 is built from 16 residues. The table came from immunoSEQ multiplex PCR; TCRdb's copy has only in-frame clones and leaves some out. This sample has roughly 83,000 clones; roughly four fifths occur once, and the top ten carry over 7.5%. The chain couples TRBV11-2 to TRBJ1-3; unclear D gene. This clonotype originated in a woman aged 55-70 years in good health. The sample comprised blood. The CDR3 sequence is CASRSLRRLSGNTIYF. For the CDR3, the DNA is TGTGCCAGCAGGTCCCTGAGAAGGTTGTCTGGAAACACCATATATTTT.